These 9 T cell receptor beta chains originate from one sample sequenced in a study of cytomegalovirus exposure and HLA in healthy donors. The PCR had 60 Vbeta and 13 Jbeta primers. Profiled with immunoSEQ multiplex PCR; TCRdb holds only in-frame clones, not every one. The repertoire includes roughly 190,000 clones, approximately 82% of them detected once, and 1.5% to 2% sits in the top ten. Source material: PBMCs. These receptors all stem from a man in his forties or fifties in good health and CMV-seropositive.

CDR3 coding DNA: TGTGCCAGCAGCTCACAACAGGGGGCGTGGACCGGGGAGCTGTTTTTT. Protein sequence: CASSSQQGAWTGELFF. The gene calls are TRBV7-3 and TRBJ2-2; 9 bases align to TRBD1. V shed 4 bases and J 5 bases; nucleotides not matched to a gene: 8. This CDR3 spans 16 amino acids. The germline CDR1 and CDR2 sequences are SGHTA and FQGTGA.

CDR3 in DNA: TGCAGCGTCGAGACGGACAGGGCTTATGAAAAACTGTTTTTT. It is translated as CSVETDRAYEKLFF. The chain joins TRBV29-1 to TRBJ1-4, with TRBD1 matching over 8 bases. Losses at the gene ends were 6 bases for V and 6 bases for J; bases not matched to a gene: 9. The CDR3 loop spans 14 amino acids. Germline V lookup: CDR1 SQVTM, CDR2 ANQGSEA.

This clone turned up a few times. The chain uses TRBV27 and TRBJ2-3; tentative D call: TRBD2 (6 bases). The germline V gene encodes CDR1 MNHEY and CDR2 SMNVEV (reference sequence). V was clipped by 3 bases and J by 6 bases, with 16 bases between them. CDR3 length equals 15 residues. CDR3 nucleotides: TGTGCCAGCAGTTTCGGTAGCGGAGCTTTGGATACGCAGTATTTT. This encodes CASSFGSGALDTQYF.

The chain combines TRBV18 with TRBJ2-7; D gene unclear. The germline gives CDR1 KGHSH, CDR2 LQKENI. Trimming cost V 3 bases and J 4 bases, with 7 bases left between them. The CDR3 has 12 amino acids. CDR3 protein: CASSPVEYEQYF. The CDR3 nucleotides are TGTGCCAGCTCACCGGTCGAGTACGAGCAGTACTTC.

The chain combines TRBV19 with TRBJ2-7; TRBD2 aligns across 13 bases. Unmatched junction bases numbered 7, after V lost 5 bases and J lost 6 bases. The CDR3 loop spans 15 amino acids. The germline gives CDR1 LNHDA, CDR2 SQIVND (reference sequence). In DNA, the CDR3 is TGTGCCAGTAGTGCCTGGACTAGCGGGAGCTCCGAGCAGTACTTC. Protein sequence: CASSAWTSGSSEQYF.

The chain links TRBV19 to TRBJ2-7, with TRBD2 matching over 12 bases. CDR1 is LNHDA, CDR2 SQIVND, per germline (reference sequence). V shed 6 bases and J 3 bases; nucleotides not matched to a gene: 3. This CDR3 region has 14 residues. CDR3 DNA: TGTGCCAGTAGGAGGACTAGCGGGAACTACGAGCAGTACTTC. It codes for CASRRTSGNYEQYF.

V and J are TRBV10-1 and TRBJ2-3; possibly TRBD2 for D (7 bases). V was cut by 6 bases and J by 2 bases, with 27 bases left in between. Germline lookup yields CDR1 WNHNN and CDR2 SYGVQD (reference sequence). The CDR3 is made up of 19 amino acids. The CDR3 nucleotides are TGCGCCAGCAGGGGGGGGCTAGCGAAACTTTGGGAGTACACAGATACGCAGTATTTT. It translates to CASRGGLAKLWEYTDTQYF.

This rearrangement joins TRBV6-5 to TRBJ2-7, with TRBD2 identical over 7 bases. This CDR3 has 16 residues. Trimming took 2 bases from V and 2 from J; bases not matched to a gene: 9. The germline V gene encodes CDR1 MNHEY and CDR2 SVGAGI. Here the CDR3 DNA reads TGTGCCAGCAGTTACGCGCTAAGCGGGAAGACCTACGAGCAGTACTTC. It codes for CASSYALSGKTYEQYF.

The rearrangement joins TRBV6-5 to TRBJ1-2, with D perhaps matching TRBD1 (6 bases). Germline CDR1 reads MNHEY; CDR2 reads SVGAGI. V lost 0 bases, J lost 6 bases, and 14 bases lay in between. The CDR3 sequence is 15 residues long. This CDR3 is CASSYSQGHANGYTF. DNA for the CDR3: TGTGCCAGCAGTTACTCTCAGGGACACGCCAATGGCTACACCTTC.